The 28 T cell receptor beta chains below all came from one sample that was sequenced in a study of OX40 agonist ivuxolimab in advanced cancers. The method was immunoSEQ multiplex PCR; TCRdb's version includes in-frame clones alone and lacks a portion of them. The repertoire holds some 69,000 clones, 80% to 95% seen once, with 0.5% to 0.55% in the top ten. Sequencing used CD4+ or CD8+ T cells sorted from blood, obtained in a trial of the OX40 agonist ivuxolimab. Receptors originate from an adult with an advanced solid tumor such as melanoma, head and neck, liver or kidney cancer.

This rearrangement joins TRBV7-8 to TRBJ2-7; 8 nucleotides match TRBD2. CDR3 length: 15 amino acids. V gave up 1 base and J gave up 1 base; unmatched junction bases: 3. Per the germline V gene, CDR1 is SGHVS and CDR2 is FQNEAQ. CDR3 loop: CASSLGSGRSYEQYF. The CDR3 DNA reads TGTGCCAGCAGCTTAGGAAGCGGGAGATCCTACGAGCAGTACTTC.

This chain joins TRBV11-1 and TRBJ2-4, with unresolved D. This CDR3 comprises 12 residues. V was pared by 5 bases and J by 8 bases, with 10 bases between. Germline assignment: CDR1 SGHAT and CDR2 FQDESV (reference sequence). The CDR3 sequence: CASSPPGDIQYF. CDR3 nucleotide sequence: TGTGCCAGCAGCCCACCTGGGGACATTCAGTACTTC.

The chain has TRBV5-1 and TRBJ1-4; perhaps TRBD1 as D (5 bases). Germline V CDR1 and CDR2: SGHRS, YFSETQ. Trimming took off 7 bases at V and 2 bases at J, with 18 bases between the two ends. The CDR3 consists of 16 residues. For the CDR3, the DNA is TGCGCCAGCCTGACAGTACCCGGCCCTACTAATGAAAAACTGTTTTTT. Residues: CASLTVPGPTNEKLFF.

J is TRBJ2-5 and V is TRBV5-1; D perhaps matches TRBD2 (6 bases). Trimming stripped 0 bases from V and 4 bases from J, with 13 bases between. From germline, CDR1 is SGHRS and CDR2 YFSETQ. The length of the CDR3 is 15 residues. CDR3 loop: CASSLAAGFTETQYF. The CDR3 DNA reads as TGCGCCAGCAGCTTGGCGGCGGGGTTTACAGAGACCCAGTACTTC.

The chain combines TRBV30 with TRBJ1-2; possibly TRBD1 for D (5 bases). The ends were cut back, 1 base at V and 8 bases at J, with 14 bases in the middle. The CDR3 is made up of 13 amino acids. Germline CDR1 reads GTSNPN; CDR2 reads SVGIG (reference sequence). The CDR3 DNA reads TGTGCCTGGAGTGCCATCGGGACCGAAGGCTACACCTTC. The encoded protein is CAWSAIGTEGYTF.

The chain joins TRBV4-3 to TRBJ2-1, with D perhaps matching TRBD1 or TRBD2 (5 bases each). Per the germline V gene, CDR1 is LGHNA and CDR2 is YSLEER. CDR3 length: 15 amino acids. V lost 3 bases and J 8 bases, leaving 17 bases between the germline ends. The CDR3 DNA follows: TGCGCCAGCAGCCAGGGCCCGAGGGTGGGGGATGAGCAGTTCTTC. It encodes CASSQGPRVGDEQFF.

This chain connects TRBV7-3 to TRBJ2-5, with 8 bases matching TRBD2. The junction had 6 bases not matched to a gene; V was cut back by 4 bases and J by 2 bases. CDR3 length: 15 amino acids. Germline V gene lookup returns CDR1 SGHTA and CDR2 FQGTGA. This CDR3 is CASSSRGLAQETQYF. Written as DNA, the CDR3 is TGTGCCAGCAGCTCGAGAGGACTAGCTCAAGAGACCCAGTACTTC.

A single count supports this clone. This chain joins TRBV5-1 and TRBJ1-3, with D unresolved. V shed 0 bases and J shed 0 bases, with 7 bases lying between them. Per germline, CDR1 SGHRS and CDR2 YFSETQ. The CDR3 length is 15 residues. This CDR3 is CASSLVSRSGNTIYF. The CDR3 DNA follows: TGCGCCAGCAGCTTGGTTAGCCGCTCTGGAAACACCATATATTTT.

This rearrangement joins TRBV9 to TRBJ2-1; either TRBD1 or TRBD2 may fit D (5 bases each). Germline V gives CDR1 SGDLS, CDR2 YYNGEE. This CDR3 has 16 amino acids. V was pared by 0 bases and J by 9 bases, with 19 bases between. The CDR3 reads CASSVAGRGRGREQFF. In DNA form, the CDR3 reads TGTGCCAGCAGCGTAGCGGGAAGGGGTAGGGGCCGTGAGCAGTTCTTC.

This sequence joins TRBV4-2 and TRBJ1-1; unclear D gene. The CDR3 covers 14 residues. V was cut by 0 bases and J by 1 base, with 6 bases left in between. CDR1 is LGHNA, CDR2 YNFKEQ, per germline. This CDR3 is CASSQDGENTEAFF. CDR3 nucleotides: TGTGCCAGCAGCCAAGATGGTGAGAACACTGAAGCTTTCTTT.

The CDR3 loop reads CASSRGDLAGVDEQYF. CDR3 in DNA: TGCGCCAGCAGCCGGGGTGACCTAGCGGGAGTTGACGAGCAGTACTTC. This rearrangement joins TRBV4-3 to TRBJ2-7; TRBD2 matches 10 bases. Germline values: CDR1 LGHNA, CDR2 YSLEER. CDR3 length equals 16 residues. Trimming at V came to 4 bases and at J to 5 bases, leaving 11 bases not matched to a gene.

The chain is built from TRBV14 and TRBJ2-7, with 14 bases matching TRBD2. Germline trimming cut 5 bases from V and 3 bases from J; bases unmatched to any gene: 12. The germline V gene encodes CDR1 SGHDN and CDR2 FVKESK. CDR3 length: 18 amino acids. The CDR3 loop reads CASSKGTSGRGFYYEQYF. In DNA, the CDR3 is TGTGCCAGCAGCAAGGGGACTAGCGGGAGAGGGTTTTACTACGAGCAGTACTTC. The full variable domain, its missing parts supplied by reference TRBV14 and TRBJ2-7, is EAGVTQFPSHSVIEKGQTVTLRCDPISGHDNLYWYRRVMGKEIKFLLHFVKESKQDESGMPNNRFLAERTGGTYSTLKVQPAELEDSGVYFCASSKGTSGRGFYYEQYFGPGTRLTVT.

The genes are TRBV15 and TRBJ2-3; D possibly uses TRBD1 or TRBD2 (6 bases each). CDR3 length equals 12 residues. V lost 9 bases to trimming and J lost 5 bases, with 12 bases between them. Germline CDR1 LNHNV, CDR2 YYDKDF (reference sequence). This CDR3 is CATRGVLDTQYF. DNA of the CDR3: TGTGCCACGAGGGGGGTACTAGATACGCAGTATTTT.

The chain recombines TRBV5-8 with TRBJ2-5, with 9 bases identical to TRBD1. The trim removed 0 bases at V and 4 bases at J, leaving 4 bases unmatched. Germline V lookup: CDR1 SGHTS, CDR2 YDEGEE. The CDR3 has 15 amino acids. In DNA form, the CDR3 reads TGTGCCAGCAGCTTGGGGGACAGGGCAGGAGAGACCCAGTACTTC. Translating gives CASSLGDRAGETQYF.

The genes are TRBV5-4 and TRBJ1-5; D is unresolved. The CDR3 runs 14 residues. With 4 bases removed from V and 2 bases from J, the gap between germline ends came to 10 bases. The germline CDR1 and CDR2 sequences are SGHNT and YYREEE (reference sequence). CDR3 coding DNA: TGTGCCAGCAGCCGCGGTATCGGCAATCAGCCCCAGCATTTT. Translating gives CASSRGIGNQPQHF.

This clone is a singleton in its sample. V is TRBV7-2 and J is TRBJ2-7, with D unclear. Germline CDR1 is SGHTA and CDR2 is FQGNSA. This CDR3 has 15 amino acids. The V end was cut by 6 bases, the J end by 3 bases, with 18 bases between. CDR3 coding DNA: TGTGCCAGCAGTCATGGACCCCCCGATATCTACGAGCAGTACTTC. It is translated as CASSHGPPDIYEQYF.

This chain connects TRBV6-1 to TRBJ2-1, with 12 bases that match TRBD2. Germline CDR1 reads MNHNS; CDR2 reads SASEGT. V was clipped by 6 bases and J by 4 bases; unmatched bases: 4. This CDR3 region has 15 residues. Here the CDR3 DNA reads TGTGCCAGCAGAACAGGGACTAGCGGGTACAATGAGCAGTTCTTC. It specifies CASRTGTSGYNEQFF.

V usage is TRBV5-4 and J usage is TRBJ1-4, with TRBD1 identical over 7 bases. The CDR3 runs to 14 residues. Per germline, CDR1 SGHNT and CDR2 YYREEE (reference sequence). J was trimmed by 8 bases and V by 0 bases; bases with no gene match: 4. The CDR3 bases are TGTGCCAGCAGCTTGGGACAGGGTGGGGAAAAACTGTTTTTT. It encodes CASSLGQGGEKLFF.

The rearrangement uses TRBV28 and TRBJ1-1; no definite D call. In germline, CDR1 is MDHEN, CDR2 SYDVKM. V lost 6 bases and J 4 bases, leaving 9 bases between the germline ends. The CDR3 is 12 residues long. CDR3 region: CASRRSGTEAFF. In DNA, the CDR3 is TGTGCCAGCAGACGCAGCGGCACTGAAGCTTTCTTT.

This rearrangement joins TRBV6-5 to TRBJ2-1; D might be TRBD1 or TRBD2, each matching 5 bases. This CDR3 spans 13 amino acids. Germline CDR1 reads MNHEY; CDR2 reads SVGAGI. The germline V and J ends were trimmed by 7 bases and 4 bases, with 11 bases remaining between them. The chain's CDR3 is CASIRDGYNEQFF. CDR3 DNA: TGTGCCAGCATCCGGGACGGATACAATGAGCAGTTCTTC.

The chain links TRBV10-3 to TRBJ2-5; 7 bases line up with TRBD1. V lost 7 bases to trimming and J lost 4 bases; unmatched junction nucleotides: 9. The CDR3 has 14 amino acids. The germline V gene has CDR1 ENHRY and CDR2 SYGVKD. The CDR3 protein is CAINYRGVGETQYF. In DNA form, the CDR3 reads TGTGCCATCAACTACAGGGGTGTGGGAGAGACCCAGTACTTC.

V usage is TRBV19 and J usage is TRBJ2-4, with D tentatively TRBD2 (7 bases). This CDR3 spans 19 amino acids. V lost 0 bases and J 1 base, leaving 19 bases between the germline ends. In germline, CDR1 is LNHDA, CDR2 SQIVND (reference sequence). DNA of the CDR3: TGTGCCAGTAGTATAGAGTGGGGGGGCGCAGATAACGCCAAAAACATTCAGTACTTC. Translating it yields CASSIEWGGADNAKNIQYF.

The chain couples TRBV5-1 to TRBJ2-5, with D perhaps TRBD2 (5 bases). Germline V gene data show CDR1 as SGHRS and CDR2 as YFSETQ. Between the trimmed V and J ends, which lost 0 bases and 5 bases, there was a span of 14 bases. This CDR3 comprises 15 residues. CDR3 residues: CASSLASEGGETQYF. Written as DNA, the CDR3 is TGCGCCAGCAGCTTGGCATCTGAAGGAGGCGAGACCCAGTACTTC.

This clone was recorded once. The V and J genes are TRBV28 and TRBJ2-1, with D maybe TRBD2 (6 bases). The CDR3 sequence is 14 residues long. Germline-derived CDR1 and CDR2 are MDHEN and SYDVKM. V lost 5 bases and J 3 bases, leaving 11 bases between the germline ends. CDR3: CASSPGTGYNEQFF. Here the CDR3 DNA reads TGTGCCAGCAGTCCCGGGACTGGCTACAATGAGCAGTTCTTC.

The chain couples TRBV11-2 to TRBJ2-1, with TRBD1 matching over 10 bases. Trimming cost V 7 bases and J 7 bases; bases outside gene matches: 13. CDR1 and CDR2 (germline): SGHAT, FQNNGV. The CDR3 has 16 residues. CDR3 sequence reads: CASTKNAGTGDNEQFF. The CDR3 DNA sequence: TGTGCCAGCACCAAAAACGCTGGGACAGGGGATAATGAGCAGTTCTTC.

The rearrangement links TRBV5-4 to TRBJ2-1, with TRBD1 matching 11 bases. The CDR3 extends over 14 amino acids. Germline-derived CDR1 and CDR2 are SGHNT and YYREEE (reference sequence). The V gene end was trimmed by 4 bases and the J gene end by 8 bases; junction bases not matched to a gene: 5. This chain's CDR3 is CASSRTGGRHEQFF. The CDR3 region has the DNA TGTGCCAGCAGCAGGACAGGGGGCCGGCATGAGCAGTTCTTC.

The CDR3 reads CASSADPGQGNTGELFF. CDR3 nucleotide sequence: TGTGCCAGCAGCGCTGACCCGGGACAGGGGAATACCGGGGAGCTGTTTTTT. The chain joins TRBV9 to TRBJ2-2; TRBD1 agrees at 10 bases. This CDR3 spans 17 amino acids. The V gene's germline CDR1 is SGDLS and CDR2 YYNGEE. V shed 3 bases, J shed 5 bases, and the junction held 10 bases outside the gene matches.

The J gene is TRBJ2-3, the V gene TRBV7-2; D is ambiguous. Trimming pared 5 bases from V and 6 bases from J, leaving 9 bases between. This CDR3 has 12 amino acids. Germline CDR1 SGHTA, CDR2 FQGNSA. CDR3: CASSPIGDTQYF. The CDR3 DNA follows: TGTGCCAGCAGCCCCATAGGGGATACGCAGTATTTT.